These 23 T cell receptor beta chains came from one sample sequenced in a study of regulatory T cells in long-lasting Graves disease. Libraries of TCR beta came from iRepertoire HTBI primers plus Arm-PCR of CDR3 regions. TCRdb reprocessed the multiplex PCR reads with MiXCR, giving one entry per CDR3 protein. The table has roughly 400,000 distinct CDR3 sequences, less than 25% seen once. Time point here: persistent/refractory GD, antithyroid drugs over 5 years with positive TRAb. TCR sequences were obtained from RNA taken from PBMCs. Sequenced here: peripheral blood mononuclear cells (PBMCs), sampled when the disease was refractory, from a patient treated with antithyroid drugs. The source of these receptors is a female donor with Graves disease.

V gene TRBV30 combines with J gene TRBJ2-3, with 7 bases identical to TRBD2. Germline V gives CDR1 GTSNPN, CDR2 SVGIG (reference sequence). Trimming at V came to 2 bases and at J to 5 bases, leaving 1 base not matched to a gene. The CDR3 extends over 12 amino acids. Here the CDR3 reads CAWSLAGDTQYF. CDR3 DNA sequence: TGTGCCTGGAGTTTAGCGGGAGATACGCAGTATTTT.

This clonotype has a handful of counts. This rearrangement joins TRBV19 to TRBJ2-7, with TRBD2 matching over 13 bases. Germline trimming cut 8 bases from V and 4 bases from J; bases unmatched to any gene: 8. The germline CDR1 and CDR2 sequences are LNHDA and SQIVND (reference sequence). This CDR3 is 15 amino acids long. The CDR3 region is CASGLAGAGIYEQYF. Here the CDR3 DNA reads TGTGCCAGTGGACTAGCGGGAGCAGGTATATACGAGCAGTACTTC.

This clonotype was detected ten times or more. The chain carries TRBV10-3 and TRBJ1-5; D is unresolved. The CDR3 sequence is 15 residues long. V gave up 0 bases and J gave up 0 bases, with 6 bases separating them. CDR1 and CDR2 from the germline V gene are ENHRY and SYGVKD. The CDR3 here is CAISESGGSNQPQHF. Written as DNA, the CDR3 is TGTGCCATCAGTGAGTCCGGCGGTAGCAATCAGCCCCAGCATTTT.

At least ten counts were recorded for this clonotype. The chain carries TRBV20-1 and TRBJ1-2, with 7 bases lining up with TRBD1. There are 14 residues in the CDR3. From germline, CDR1 is DFQATT and CDR2 SNEGSKA (reference sequence). V dropped 8 bases and J dropped 5; count of bases not matched to a gene: 14. CDR3 sequence: CSTAGDREGYGYTF. CDR3 bases: TGCAGTACCGCCGGAGACAGGGAAGGTTATGGCTACACCTTC.

The rearrangement joins TRBV4-1 to TRBJ2-7; maybe TRBD1 (5 bases). The CDR3 is 16 residues long. V dropped 1 base and J dropped 3 bases, with 16 bases sitting between them. Germline lookup yields CDR1 MGHRA and CDR2 YSYEKL. CDR3 sequence: CASSQGGADSGYEQYF. Here the CDR3 DNA reads TGCGCCAGCAGCCAAGGGGGCGCGGATTCTGGCTACGAGCAGTACTTC.

This clonotype was picked up many times. The chain combines TRBV2 with TRBJ2-3; 9 bases match TRBD2. The CDR3 consists of 14 residues. Trimming at V came to 8 bases and at J to 2 bases, leaving 5 bases not matched to a gene. Germline V gene data show CDR1 as SNHLY and CDR2 as FYNNEI. CDR3 protein: CASGTSRPTDTQYF. Written as DNA, the CDR3 is TGTGCCAGCGGGACTAGCCGACCCACAGATACGCAGTATTTT.

This clonotype was seen many times. The chain joins TRBV20-1 to TRBJ2-5, with 8 bases that match TRBD1. CDR1 is DFQATT, CDR2 SNEGSKA, per germline (reference sequence). There are 12 residues in the CDR3. J was trimmed by 2 bases and V by 5 bases; bases with no gene match: 1. The CDR3 is CSAHRGQETQYF. CDR3 nucleotide sequence: TGCAGTGCTCACAGGGGGCAAGAGACCCAGTACTTC.

The gene calls are TRBV7-9 and TRBJ2-6; D might be TRBD1 or TRBD2, each matching 5 bases. V was shortened by 2 bases and J by 2 bases, with 16 bases between the two germline ends. The CDR3 runs to 18 residues. CDR1 and CDR2 from the germline V gene are SEHNR and FQNEAQ (reference sequence). The CDR3 here is CASSLYRGLGAGANVLTF. The CDR3 DNA sequence: TGTGCCAGCAGCTTATATCGAGGGCTAGGGGCTGGGGCCAACGTCCTGACTTTC. The full variable domain, completed using reference TRBV7-9 and TRBJ2-6, is DTGVSQNPRHKITKRGQNVTFRCDPISEHNRLYWYRQTLGQGPEFLTYFQNEAQLEKSRLLSDRFSAERPKGSFSTLEIQRTEQGDSAMYLCASSLYRGLGAGANVLTFGAGSRLTVL.

About this clonotype itself: A much larger clonotype is one base distant, so this may be a read error. The CDR3 is CATRNGQGGTEAFF. For the CDR3, the DNA is TGTGCCACCAGGAACGGACAGGGGGGCACTGAAGCTTTCTTT. The chain couples TRBV15 to TRBJ1-1, with 10 bases aligning to TRBD1. Trimming took 6 bases from V and 4 from J; bases not matched to a gene: 5. Germline V gene data show CDR1 as LNHNV and CDR2 as YYDKDF (reference sequence). The CDR3 runs to 14 residues.

The J gene is TRBJ2-2, the V gene TRBV7-2, with TRBD2 identical over 7 bases. After removal of 1 base from V and 1 base from J, the junction contained 6 bases not matched to a gene. Germline CDR1 reads SGHTA; CDR2 reads FQGNSA. This CDR3 comprises 17 residues. The CDR3 spells CASSLVVLAENTGELFF. In DNA form, the CDR3 reads TGTGCCAGCAGCTTAGTGGTCCTAGCGGAGAACACCGGGGAGCTGTTTTTT.

This clonotype has only a few counts. DNA of the CDR3: TGCAGTGCAGTCAGGGGGCCTTACGAGCAGTACTTC. Encoded protein: CSAVRGPYEQYF. The chain uses TRBV20-1 and TRBJ2-7; 8 positions agree with TRBD1. Per germline, CDR1 DFQATT and CDR2 SNEGSKA (reference sequence). V was pared by 6 bases and J by 4 bases, with 5 bases of the junction left unmatched. This CDR3 comprises 12 residues.

This clonotype was recorded a few times. The chain employs TRBV5-6 and TRBJ2-2; D may be TRBD2 (5 bases). This CDR3 has 14 residues. Trimming removed 4 bases from V and 7 bases from J, with 14 bases in between. Germline V gene sequence: CDR1 SGHDT, CDR2 YYEEEE. The CDR3 DNA reads as TGTGCCAGCAGCCCGACCCCTGGAGGCGGGGAGCTGTTTTTT. Translation: CASSPTPGGGELFF. Variable domain in full (rest from reference TRBV5-6 and TRBJ2-2): DAGVTQSPTHLIKTRGQQVTLRCSPKSGHDTVSWYQQALGQGPQFIFQYYEEEERQRGNFPDRFSGHQFPNYSSELNVNALLLGDSALYLCASSPTPGGGELFFGEGSRLTVL.

The chain combines TRBV6-4 with TRBJ2-2; the D gene is possibly TRBD2 (5 bases). Germline V gene sequence: CDR1 MRHNA, CDR2 SNTAGT. V lost 7 bases, J lost 3 bases, and 24 bases lay in between. The CDR3 totals 18 residues. CDR3 nucleotides: TGTGCCAGCATTAGCCCTAAGGGAATGAGGGCGGACACCGGGGAGCTGTTTTTT. It is translated as CASISPKGMRADTGELFF.

V gene TRBV6-2 or TRBV6-3 combines with J gene TRBJ2-3, with TRBD2 matching 11 bases. V lost 5 bases, J lost 5 bases, and 6 bases stayed unmatched. This CDR3 region has 15 residues. The germline gives CDR1 MNHEY, CDR2 SVGEGT. The CDR3 sequence: CASSDLAGGLDTQYF. CDR3 nucleotides: TGTGCCAGCAGTGATCTAGCGGGAGGTCTAGATACGCAGTATTTT.

The chain uses TRBV12-3 or TRBV12-4 and TRBJ2-2, with D tentatively TRBD1 (6 bases). This CDR3 has 15 residues. Trimming took off 6 bases at V and 7 bases at J, with 18 bases between the two ends. The CDR3 here is CASSLQRGYNGELFF. The DNA of the CDR3 is TGTGCCAGCAGCCTTCAAAGGGGGTACAACGGGGAGCTGTTTTTT.

The genes are TRBV5-1 and TRBJ1-1; D not certain. Trimming pared 3 bases from V and 1 base from J, leaving 7 bases between. Germline assignment: CDR1 SGHRS and CDR2 YFSETQ. The CDR3 covers 13 residues. Written as DNA, the CDR3 is TGCGCCAGCAGCTCCGACGGGAACACTGAAGCTTTCTTT. Residues: CASSSDGNTEAFF.

This clonotype showed up just a few times. The J gene is TRBJ1-2, the V gene TRBV18; 8 nucleotides agree with TRBD1. The V and J ends lost 1 base and 3 bases, in that order; junction bases with no gene match: 4. CDR3 length equals 15 residues. Germline CDR1 KGHSH, CDR2 LQKENI. The DNA of the CDR3 is TGTGCCAGCTCACCACAAGGACAGGGTTACTATGGCTACACCTTC. Its protein product is CASSPQGQGYYGYTF.

The genes are TRBV15 and TRBJ1-5; possibly TRBD1 for D (5 bases). The V end was cut by 0 bases, the J end by 5 bases, with 11 bases between. The CDR3 is 15 amino acids. Germline CDR1 LNHNV, CDR2 YYDKDF (reference sequence). The CDR3 nucleotides are TGTGCCACCAGCAGAGATCGGGGGTCCTATCAGCCCCAGCATTTT. Translated: CATSRDRGSYQPQHF.

This clonotype has a count of ten or more. The chain recombines TRBV6-1 with TRBJ1-5; unclear D gene. V lost 8 bases, J lost 6 bases, and 11 bases lay in between. The CDR3 spans 12 residues. Germline values: CDR1 MNHNS, CDR2 SASEGT. The CDR3 DNA follows: TGTGCCAGCGTTGATCCGGGTCAGCCCCAGCATTTT. Translated, it gives CASVDPGQPQHF.

For this clonotype: Possible read error: a much larger clone is one base away. It is likely a read error, because the conserved phenylalanine at the end of the CDR3 is missing. The rearrangement uses TRBV6-2 or TRBV6-3 and TRBJ1-1; D not certain. CDR1 is MNHEY, CDR2 SVGEGT, per germline. Between the trimmed V and J ends, which lost 1 base and 5 bases, there was a span of 20 bases. This CDR3 region has 17 residues. The CDR3 nucleotides read TGTGCCAGCAGTTACTTATCCGGGGTCTGGAGGGAGACTGAAGCTTTCCTT. It specifies CASSYLSGVWRETEAFL.

This chain connects TRBV20-1 to TRBJ1-1; D uncertain. V lost 5 bases and J 4 bases, leaving 11 bases between the germline ends. Looked up from germline, CDR1 is DFQATT and CDR2 is SNEGSKA (reference sequence). The CDR3 totals 12 residues. The CDR3 sequence: CSAVDSGTEAFF. CDR3 bases: TGCAGTGCTGTCGACTCCGGCACTGAAGCTTTCTTT.

This clonotype was counted only a few times. The chain is built from TRBV4-3 and TRBJ2-5; D is perhaps TRBD1 or TRBD2 (6 bases each). Trimming removed 1 base from V and 5 bases from J, with 14 bases in between. Germline V gene lookup returns CDR1 LGHNA and CDR2 YSLEER. This CDR3 contains 15 residues. CDR3 residues: CASSQGSGGGETQYF. The CDR3 DNA follows: TGCGCCAGCAGCCAAGGGAGCGGAGGGGGGGAGACCCAGTACTTC.

This clonotype was detected only a few times. The chain carries TRBV27 and TRBJ2-7; TRBD1 is a possible D gene (6 bases). Looked up from germline, CDR1 is MNHEY and CDR2 is SMNVEV (reference sequence). Deletions cut 2 bases from V and 3 bases from J, with 11 bases between. This CDR3 region has 14 residues. The CDR3 protein is CASSLRETGYEQYF. The CDR3 region has the DNA TGTGCCAGCAGTTTAAGGGAGACAGGCTACGAGCAGTACTTC.